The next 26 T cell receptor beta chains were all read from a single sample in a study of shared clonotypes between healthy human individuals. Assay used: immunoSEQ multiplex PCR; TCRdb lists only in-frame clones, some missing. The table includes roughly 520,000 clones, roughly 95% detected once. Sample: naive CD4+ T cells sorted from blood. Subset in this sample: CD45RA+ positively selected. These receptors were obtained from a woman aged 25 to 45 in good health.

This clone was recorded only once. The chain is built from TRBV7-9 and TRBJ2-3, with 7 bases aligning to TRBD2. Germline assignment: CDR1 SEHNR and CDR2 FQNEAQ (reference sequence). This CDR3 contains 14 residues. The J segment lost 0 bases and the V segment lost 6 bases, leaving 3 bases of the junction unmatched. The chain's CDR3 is CASSIAGSTDTQYF. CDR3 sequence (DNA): TGTGCCAGCAGTATAGCGGGCAGCACAGATACGCAGTATTTT.

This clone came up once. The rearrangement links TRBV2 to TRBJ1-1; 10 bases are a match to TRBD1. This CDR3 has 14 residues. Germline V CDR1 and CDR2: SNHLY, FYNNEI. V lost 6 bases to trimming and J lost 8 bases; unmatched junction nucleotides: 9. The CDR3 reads CASSGTWDRGEAFF. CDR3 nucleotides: TGTGCCAGCAGCGGAACTTGGGACAGGGGAGAAGCTTTCTTT.

This CDR3 reads CASSLTGTSYEQFF. CDR3 bases: TGTGCCAGCAGCTTAACCGGGACTAGCTATGAGCAGTTCTTC. The chain combines TRBV7-3 with TRBJ2-1; 9 bases are a match to TRBD2. Trimming cost V 0 bases and J 8 bases; bases outside gene matches: 2. The CDR3 loop spans 14 amino acids. Germline V CDR1 and CDR2: SGHTA, FQGTGA.

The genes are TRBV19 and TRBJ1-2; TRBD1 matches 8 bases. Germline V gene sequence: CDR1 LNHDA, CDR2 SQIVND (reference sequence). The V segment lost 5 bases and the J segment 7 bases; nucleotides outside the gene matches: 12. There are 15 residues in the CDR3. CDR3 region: CASSVRDRRGSGYTF. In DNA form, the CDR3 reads TGTGCCAGTAGTGTCCGGGACAGGAGAGGATCTGGCTACACCTTC.

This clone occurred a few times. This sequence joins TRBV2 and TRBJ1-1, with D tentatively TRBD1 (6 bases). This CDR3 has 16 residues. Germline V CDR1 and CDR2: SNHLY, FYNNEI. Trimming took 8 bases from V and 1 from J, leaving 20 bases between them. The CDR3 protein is CASRRYGGLTNTEAFF. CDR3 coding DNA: TGTGCCAGCCGAAGGTATGGGGGGCTGACGAACACTGAAGCTTTCTTT.

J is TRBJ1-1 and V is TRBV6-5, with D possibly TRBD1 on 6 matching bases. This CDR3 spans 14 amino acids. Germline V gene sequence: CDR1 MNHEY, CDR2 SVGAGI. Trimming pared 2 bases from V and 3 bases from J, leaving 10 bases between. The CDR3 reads CASSYLDSYTEAFF. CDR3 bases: TGTGCCAGCAGTTACCTGGACAGTTACACTGAAGCTTTCTTT.

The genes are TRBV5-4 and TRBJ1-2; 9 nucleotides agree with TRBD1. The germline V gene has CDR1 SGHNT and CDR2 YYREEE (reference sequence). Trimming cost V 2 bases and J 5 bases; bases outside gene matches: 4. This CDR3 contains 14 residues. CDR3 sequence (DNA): TGTGCCAGCAGCTTCCTACAGGGGGCGTATGGCTACACCTTC. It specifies CASSFLQGAYGYTF.

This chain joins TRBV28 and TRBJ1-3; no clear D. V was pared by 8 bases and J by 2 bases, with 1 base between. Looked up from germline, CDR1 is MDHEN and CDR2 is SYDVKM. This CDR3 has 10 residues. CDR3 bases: TGTGCCAGCGCTGGAAACACCATATATTTT. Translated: CASAGNTIYF. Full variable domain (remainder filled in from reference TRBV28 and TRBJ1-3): DVKVTQSSRYLVKRTGEKVFLECVQDMDHENMFWYRQDPGLGLRLIYFSYDVKMKEKGDIPEGYSVSREKKERFSLILESASTNQTSMYLCASAGNTIYFGEGSWLTVV.

The CDR3 loop is CASSPLWAITYEQYF. As DNA, the CDR3 is TGTGCCAGCAGCCCCCTTTGGGCGATCACCTACGAGCAGTACTTC. The rearrangement links TRBV7-2 to TRBJ2-7; D is undetermined. With 5 bases removed from V and 2 bases from J, the gap between germline ends came to 16 bases. This CDR3 has 15 amino acids. Germline lookup yields CDR1 SGHTA and CDR2 FQGNSA. The whole variable domain, filled in from reference TRBV7-2 and TRBJ2-7, reads GAGVSQSPSNKVTEKGKDVELRCDPISGHTALYWYRQSLGQGLEFLIYFQGNSAPDKSGLPSDRFSAERTGGSVSTLTIQRTQQEDSAVYLCASSPLWAITYEQYFGPGTRLTVT.

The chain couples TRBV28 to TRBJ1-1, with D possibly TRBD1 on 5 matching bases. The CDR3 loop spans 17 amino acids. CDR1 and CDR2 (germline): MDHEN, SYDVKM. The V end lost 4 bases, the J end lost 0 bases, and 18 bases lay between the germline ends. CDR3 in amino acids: CASSWVILGTMNTEAFF. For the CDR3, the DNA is TGTGCCAGCAGTTGGGTTATTTTGGGGACGATGAACACTGAAGCTTTCTTT.

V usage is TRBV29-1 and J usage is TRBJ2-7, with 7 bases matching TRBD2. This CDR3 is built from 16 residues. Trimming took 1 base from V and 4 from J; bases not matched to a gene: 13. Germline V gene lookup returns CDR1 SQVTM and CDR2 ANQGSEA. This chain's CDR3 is CSVEGEGGIGSYEQYF. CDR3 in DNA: TGCAGCGTTGAAGGGGAGGGAGGGATCGGTTCTTACGAGCAGTACTTC.

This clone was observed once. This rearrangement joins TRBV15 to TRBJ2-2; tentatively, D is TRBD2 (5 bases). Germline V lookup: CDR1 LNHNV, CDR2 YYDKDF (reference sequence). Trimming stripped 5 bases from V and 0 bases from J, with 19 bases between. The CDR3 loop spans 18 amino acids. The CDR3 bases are TGTGCCACCAGCCCTTTTCTGGGAGCGGTAACGAACACCGGGGAGCTGTTTTTT. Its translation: CATSPFLGAVTNTGELFF.

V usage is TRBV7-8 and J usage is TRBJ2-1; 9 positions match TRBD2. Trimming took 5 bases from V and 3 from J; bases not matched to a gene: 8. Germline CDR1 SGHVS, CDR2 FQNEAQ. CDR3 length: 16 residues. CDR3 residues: CASSNSGSNSYNEQFF. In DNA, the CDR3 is TGTGCCAGCAGCAATAGCGGGAGCAACAGCTACAATGAGCAGTTCTTC. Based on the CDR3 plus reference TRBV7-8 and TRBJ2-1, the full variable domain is GAGVSQSPRYKVAKRGQDVALRCDPISGHVSLFWYQQALGQGPEFLTYFQNEAQLDKSGLPSDRFFAERPEGSVSTLKIQRTQQEDSAVYLCASSNSGSNSYNEQFFGPGTRLTVL.

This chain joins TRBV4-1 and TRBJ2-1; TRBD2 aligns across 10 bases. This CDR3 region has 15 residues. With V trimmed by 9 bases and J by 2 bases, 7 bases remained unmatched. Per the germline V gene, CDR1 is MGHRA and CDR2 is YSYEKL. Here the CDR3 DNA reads TGCGCCAGTCGAATAAGCGGGAGGGCCTACAATGAGCAGTTCTTC. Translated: CASRISGRAYNEQFF.

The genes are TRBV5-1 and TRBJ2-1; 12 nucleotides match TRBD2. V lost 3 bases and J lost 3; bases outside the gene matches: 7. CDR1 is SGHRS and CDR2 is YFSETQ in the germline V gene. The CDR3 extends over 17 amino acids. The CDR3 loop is CASSSIGLAGYYNEQFF. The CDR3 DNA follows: TGCGCCAGCAGCTCCATAGGACTAGCGGGATACTACAATGAGCAGTTCTTC.

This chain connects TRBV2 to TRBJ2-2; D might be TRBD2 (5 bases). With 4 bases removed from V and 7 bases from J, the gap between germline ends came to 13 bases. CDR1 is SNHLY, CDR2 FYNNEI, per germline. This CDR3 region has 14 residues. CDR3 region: CASSGLDSYGELFF. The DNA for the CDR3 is TGTGCCAGCAGTGGTTTGGACTCGTACGGGGAGCTGTTTTTT.

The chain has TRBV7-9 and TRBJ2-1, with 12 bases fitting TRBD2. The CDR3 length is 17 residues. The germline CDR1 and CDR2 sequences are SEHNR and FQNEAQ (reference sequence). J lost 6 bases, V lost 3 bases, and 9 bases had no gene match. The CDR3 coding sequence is TGTGCCAGCAGCTTTCTAGCGGGAGGGCCCTCGGGCAATGAGCAGTTCTTC. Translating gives CASSFLAGGPSGNEQFF. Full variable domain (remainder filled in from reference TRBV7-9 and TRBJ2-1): DTGVSQNPRHKITKRGQNVTFRCDPISEHNRLYWYRQTLGQGPEFLTYFQNEAQLEKSRLLSDRFSAERPKGSFSTLEIQRTEQGDSAMYLCASSFLAGGPSGNEQFFGPGTRLTVL.

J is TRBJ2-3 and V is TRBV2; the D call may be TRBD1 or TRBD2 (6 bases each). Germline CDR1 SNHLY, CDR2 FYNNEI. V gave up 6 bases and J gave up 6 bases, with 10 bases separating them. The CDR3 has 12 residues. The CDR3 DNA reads TGTGCCAGCAGGGGGGCGGGGGATACGCAGTATTTT. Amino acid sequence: CASRGAGDTQYF.

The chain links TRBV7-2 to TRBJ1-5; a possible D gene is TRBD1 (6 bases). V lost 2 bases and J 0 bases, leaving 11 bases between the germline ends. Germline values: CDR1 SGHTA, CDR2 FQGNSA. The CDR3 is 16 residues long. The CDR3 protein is CASSLQGQASNQPQHF. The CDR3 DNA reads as TGTGCCAGCAGCTTACAGGGGCAGGCTAGCAATCAGCCCCAGCATTTT.

CDR3 loop: CAQTSRGGTYEQYF. CDR3 nucleotides: TGTGCCCAGACCAGTCGGGGGGGCACCTACGAGCAGTACTTC. The chain carries TRBV2 and TRBJ2-7; 8 bases fit TRBD2. The V segment lost 11 bases and the J segment 2 bases; nucleotides outside the gene matches: 11. This CDR3 is 14 amino acids long. Per the germline V gene, CDR1 is SNHLY and CDR2 is FYNNEI.

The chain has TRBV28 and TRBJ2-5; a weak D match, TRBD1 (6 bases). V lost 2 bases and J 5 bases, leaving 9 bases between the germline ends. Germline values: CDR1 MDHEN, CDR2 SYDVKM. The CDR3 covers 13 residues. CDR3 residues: CASSLGGPETQYF. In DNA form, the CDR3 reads TGTGCCAGCAGTTTAGGGGGCCCGGAGACCCAGTACTTC.

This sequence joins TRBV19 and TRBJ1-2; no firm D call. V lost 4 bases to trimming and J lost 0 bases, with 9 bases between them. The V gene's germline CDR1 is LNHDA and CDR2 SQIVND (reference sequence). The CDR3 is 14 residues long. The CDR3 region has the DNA TGTGCCAGTAGTAACAGACCTACTAACTATGGCTACACCTTC. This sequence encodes CASSNRPTNYGYTF.

DNA for the CDR3: TGTGCCAGCAGCTTAACCGGGCAGATGAACACTGAAGCTTTCTTT. Translated: CASSLTGQMNTEAFF. The chain joins TRBV7-9 to TRBJ1-1; D not resolved. V was pared by 2 bases and J by 0 bases, with 10 bases between. The CDR3 spans 15 residues. Germline V lookup: CDR1 SEHNR, CDR2 FQNEAQ (reference sequence).

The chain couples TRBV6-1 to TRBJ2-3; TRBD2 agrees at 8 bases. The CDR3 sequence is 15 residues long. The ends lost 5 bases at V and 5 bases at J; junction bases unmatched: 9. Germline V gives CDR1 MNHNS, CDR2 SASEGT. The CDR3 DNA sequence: TGTGCCAGCAGTCGGGTCGGGAGGGGGGGAGATACGCAGTATTTT. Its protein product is CASSRVGRGGDTQYF.

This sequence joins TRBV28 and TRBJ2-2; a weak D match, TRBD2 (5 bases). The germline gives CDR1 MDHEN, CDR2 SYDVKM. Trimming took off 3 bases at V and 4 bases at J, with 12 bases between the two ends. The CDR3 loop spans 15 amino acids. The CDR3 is CASSLSLGGTGELFF. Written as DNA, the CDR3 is TGTGCCAGCAGTTTGTCACTAGGTGGCACCGGGGAGCTGTTTTTT.

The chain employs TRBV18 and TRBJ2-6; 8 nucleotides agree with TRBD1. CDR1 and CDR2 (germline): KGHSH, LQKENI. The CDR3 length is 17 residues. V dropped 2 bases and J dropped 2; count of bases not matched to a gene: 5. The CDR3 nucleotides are TGTGCCAGCTCACCAGCACTGACAGGGGCTGGGGCCAACGTCCTGACTTTC. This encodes CASSPALTGAGANVLTF.